The rows below give T cell receptor beta chains drawn from one sample of a study of Ad26.COV2.S vaccination and SARS-CoV-2 variants. Sequencing was performed with immunoSEQ multiplex PCR; in TCRdb, only in-frame clones are kept and a portion is missing. Seen here are about 350,000 clones, 80% to 90% observed once, and the top ten hold around 5.3%. The sequenced sample was peripheral blood, obtained in a trial of Ad26.COV2.S vaccine versus placebo. These receptors were obtained from a person aged 18-65 years who received the Ad26.COV2.S COVID-19 vaccine or a placebo. Each CDR3 is given without its conserved first and last residue.

v_gene: TRBV4-2; CDR3aa: ASSQDRQGKETQY
v_gene: TRBV25-1; CDR3aa: ASSEYGGAGYEQY
v_gene: TRBV3-1/TRBV3-2; CDR3aa: ASSPNRPDWGGETQY
v_gene: TRBV27; CDR3aa: ASSLTITGELF
v_gene: TRBV28; CDR3aa: ASSSPGRPPYEQY
v_gene: TRBV5-4; CDR3aa: ASSKGSGETNEQF
v_gene: TRBV29-1; CDR3aa: SVLGQGFNEQF
v_gene: TRBV6-1; CDR3aa: ASSEPGQINEKLF
v_gene: TRBV28; CDR3aa: ASSLPGTDNSPLH
v_gene: TRBV5-1; CDR3aa: ASSRPGGASYNEQF
v_gene: TRBV5-1; CDR3aa: ASSLDGRNTGELF
v_gene: TRBV12-3/TRBV12-4; CDR3aa: ASSSSGSETQY
v_gene: TRBV19; CDR3aa: ASNNPGQTNTGELF
v_gene: TRBV19; CDR3aa: ASSISTANNEQF
v_gene: TRBV6-1; CDR3aa: ASSDEAGGGYEQY
v_gene: TRBV19; CDR3aa: ASSTRDRWDTQY
v_gene: TRBV13; CDR3aa: ASSTRRDTQY
v_gene: TRBV29-1; CDR3aa: SVESGAENTIY
v_gene: TRBV7-2; CDR3aa: ASSSPGDEQF
v_gene: TRBV7-2; CDR3aa: ASSIRQGMNTEAF
v_gene: TRBV2; CDR3aa: ASTVDRGLDQPQH
v_gene: TRBV28; CDR3aa: ASRPTGTGVSYEQY
v_gene: TRBV6-5; CDR3aa: ASSYGGNQPQH
v_gene: TRBV6-2/TRBV6-3; CDR3aa: ASSYPTRDRPIPSYEQY
v_gene: TRBV11-2; CDR3aa: ASSWGGKTQY
v_gene: TRBV19; CDR3aa: ASMSGRSQEQF
v_gene: TRBV5-1; CDR3aa: ASSTYPLRDRYNEQF
v_gene: TRBV28; CDR3aa: ASSLGRRYYNEQF
v_gene: TRBV6-5; CDR3aa: AIHSAGYNEQF
v_gene: TRBV15; CDR3aa: ATSRELVHNEQF
v_gene: TRBV7-8; CDR3aa: ASSKSGTGGWKGQPQH
v_gene: TRBV19; CDR3aa: ASRDRTYNEQF
v_gene: TRBV6-1; CDR3aa: ASSELFGTSAFTYEQY